Shown below are 9 T cell receptor beta chains from a single sample sequenced in a study of shared clonotypes between healthy human individuals. The method was immunoSEQ multiplex PCR; TCRdb's version includes in-frame clones alone and lacks a portion of them. The sample contains roughly 500,000 clones, around 80% of which appear only once. The sequencing input was PBMCs. Receptor source: a woman in her forties in good health. Some clones in this sample may be carry-over from other donors' samples.

This sequence joins TRBV18 and TRBJ2-3; no clear D gene. The CDR3 loop spans 15 amino acids. Germline lookup yields CDR1 KGHSH and CDR2 LQKENI. Trimming removed 3 bases at V and 0 bases at J, with 10 bases between. CDR3: CASSPNKPSTDTQYF. The CDR3 bases are TGTGCCAGCTCACCCAATAAACCTAGCACAGATACGCAGTATTTT.

The rearrangement uses TRBV11-3 and TRBJ2-5, with TRBD2 matching over 7 bases. Germline V gene data show CDR1 as SGHNT and CDR2 as YENEEA. The CDR3 is made up of 14 amino acids. Germline trimming cut 1 base from V and 5 bases from J; bases unmatched to any gene: 4. CDR3 amino acids: CASSLAGGGETQYF. DNA of the CDR3: TGTGCCAGCAGCTTAGCGGGAGGCGGGGAGACCCAGTACTTC.

The V call is TRBV28, the J call TRBJ2-3; no definite D call. Germline CDR1 and CDR2: MDHEN and SYDVKM. The length of the CDR3 is 12 residues. The V end was cut by 7 bases, the J end by 0 bases, with 5 bases between. CDR3 loop: CASTYSTDTQYF. The CDR3 region has the DNA TGTGCCAGCACCTACAGCACAGATACGCAGTATTTT.

The count of this clone is one. V is TRBV2 and J is TRBJ2-5; tentative D call: TRBD2 (5 bases). Trimming cost V 6 bases and J 2 bases, with 10 bases left between them. The CDR3 loop spans 13 amino acids. Germline CDR1 is SNHLY and CDR2 is FYNNEI. The CDR3 region is CASSPRLQETQYF. The CDR3, as DNA: TGTGCCAGCAGCCCTCGACTACAAGAGACCCAGTACTTC.

The chain combines TRBV18 with TRBJ2-1, with 11 bases matching TRBD1. The CDR3 consists of 15 residues. After removal of 5 bases from V and 7 bases from J, the junction contained 7 bases not matched to a gene. Germline V gene sequence: CDR1 KGHSH, CDR2 LQKENI. The DNA for the CDR3 is TGTGCCAGCTCAACACTCGGGACAGGGGGAAATGAGCAGTTCTTC. Its protein is CASSTLGTGGNEQFF.

The chain employs TRBV5-4 and TRBJ1-1, with D unresolved. The CDR3 totals 12 residues. V was clipped by 0 bases and J by 10 bases, with 10 bases between them. CDR1 SGHNT and CDR2 YYREEE come from the germline V gene (reference sequence). The CDR3 reads CASSLGPGGAFF. The CDR3, as DNA: TGTGCCAGCAGCTTGGGTCCGGGCGGAGCTTTCTTT.

This sequence joins TRBV9 and TRBJ2-5, with D possibly TRBD2 on 6 matching bases. Germline V gives CDR1 SGDLS, CDR2 YYNGEE. The CDR3 runs to 16 residues. The V end was cut by 4 bases, the J end by 3 bases, with 19 bases between. This CDR3 reads CASSHVGWGDKETQYF. In nucleotides, the CDR3 is TGTGCCAGCAGCCATGTGGGGTGGGGGGATAAAGAGACCCAGTACTTC.

Worth noting for this clone: This may come from a read error, since a much larger clone is one base off. Other nucleotide sequences from this sample produce the same CDR3. The chain is built from TRBV30 and TRBJ2-3; 9 bases match TRBD1. The J segment lost 5 bases and the V segment lost 7 bases, leaving 7 bases of the junction unmatched. The CDR3 length is 13 residues. Per germline, CDR1 GTSNPN and CDR2 SVGIG (reference sequence). DNA of the CDR3: TGTGCCTTTACTGGGACAGGGCTAGATACGCAGTATTTT. Its protein is CAFTGTGLDTQYF. Based on the CDR3 plus reference TRBV30 and TRBJ2-3, the full variable domain is SQTIHQWPATLVQPVGSPLSLECTVEGTSNPNLYWYRQAAGRGLQLLFYSVGIGQISSEVPQNLSASRPQDRQFILSSKKLLLSDSGFYLCAFTGTGLDTQYFGPGTRLTVL.

This chain links TRBV7-2 with TRBJ2-3; maybe TRBD2 (5 bases). Trimming removed 4 bases at V and 2 bases at J, with 10 bases between. The germline V gene encodes CDR1 SGHTA and CDR2 FQGNSA. This CDR3 has 14 amino acids. The CDR3 here is CASSYRTPTDTQYF. The CDR3 DNA is TGTGCCAGCAGCTATCGGACTCCCACAGATACGCAGTATTTT.